This entry describes one T cell receptor (beta chain). Some clones are missing from TCRdb's copy, which holds only in-frame ones; the method was immunoSEQ multiplex PCR. The sample records about 270,000 clones, about nine tenths being singletons. The germline CDR1 and CDR2 sequences are LNHNV and YYDKDF (reference sequence). This CDR3 comprises 13 residues. V dropped 6 bases and J dropped 5; count of bases not matched to a gene: 4. The entry originates in a study of blood T cell repertoires in COVID-19. This rearrangement joins TRBV15 to TRBJ2-4, with 7 bases aligning to TRBD2. The source of this sequence is a man aged 60 to 69 who had recovered from COVID-19. Sample: peripheral blood. The CDR3 spells CATRSGGQNIQYF. The CDR3 nucleotides read TGTGCCACCAGGTCGGGGGGACAAAACATTCAGTACTTC.